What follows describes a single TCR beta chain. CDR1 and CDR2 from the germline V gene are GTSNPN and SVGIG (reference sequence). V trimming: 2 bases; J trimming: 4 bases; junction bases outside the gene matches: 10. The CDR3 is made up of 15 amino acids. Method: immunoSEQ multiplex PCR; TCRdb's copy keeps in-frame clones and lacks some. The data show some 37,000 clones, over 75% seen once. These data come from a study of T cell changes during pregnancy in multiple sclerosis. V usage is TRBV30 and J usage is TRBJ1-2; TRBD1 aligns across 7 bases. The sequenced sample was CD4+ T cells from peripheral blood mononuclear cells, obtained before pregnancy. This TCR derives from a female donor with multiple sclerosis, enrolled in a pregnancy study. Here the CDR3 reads CAWSRVDRLAYGYTF. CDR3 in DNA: TGTGCCTGGAGTAGGGTGGACAGGCTTGCCTATGGCTACACCTTC.